The 24 T cell receptor beta chains given below trace back to one sample, sequenced in a study of blood T cell repertoires in COVID-19 (dated by TCRdb to the early 2020s). Library generation was performed with the immunoSEQ multiplex PCR assay. TCRdb took over this immuneACCESS table, retaining in-frame rearrangements with V and J assigned. Such tables are incomplete; in checked studies, under half of the missing clones stem from an unresolved V gene, and the remainder is unexplained. The sample table holds around 210,000 clones, of which 89% were seen once. Of the sample, 6.5% to 9.5% is held by the ten largest clones. Material for sequencing was PBMCs or T cells enriched from blood (not recorded which). These receptor sequences come from a woman in her late teens or twenties who had recovered from COVID-19.

The genes are TRBV30 and TRBJ1-5, with D uncertain. Germline V lookup: CDR1 GTSNPN, CDR2 SVGIG (reference sequence). This CDR3 is 14 amino acids long. V shed 1 base and J shed 4 bases, with 11 bases lying between them. CDR3 loop: CAWSALRFNQPQHF. In DNA form, the CDR3 reads TGTGCCTGGAGTGCCCTGCGATTTAATCAGCCCCAGCATTTT. The complete variable domain, with remaining parts taken from reference TRBV30 and TRBJ1-5, reads SQTIHQWPATLVQPVGSPLSLECTVEGTSNPNLYWYRQAAGRGLQLLFYSVGIGQISSEVPQNLSASRPQDRQFILSSKKLLLSDSGFYLCAWSALRFNQPQHFGDGTRLSIL.

The rearrangement uses TRBV5-1 and TRBJ2-6; 8 bases align to TRBD1. Unmatched junction bases numbered 6, after V lost 4 bases and J lost 0 bases. The length of the CDR3 is 17 residues. The germline CDR1 and CDR2 sequences are SGHRS and YFSETQ. The chain's CDR3 is CASSPRGQSSGANVLTF. The CDR3 coding sequence is TGCGCCAGCAGCCCCAGGGGGCAGAGCTCTGGGGCCAACGTCCTGACTTTC.

V gene TRBV5-5 combines with J gene TRBJ1-5; TRBD1 agrees at 10 bases. The germline gives CDR1 SGHKS, CDR2 YYEKEE (reference sequence). J lost 2 bases, V lost 3 bases, and 14 bases had no gene match. The CDR3 consists of 19 residues. The CDR3 region is CASSWGIRQGAVGNQPQHF. The DNA for the CDR3 is TGTGCCAGCAGCTGGGGGATTAGACAGGGGGCTGTGGGCAATCAGCCCCAGCATTTT.

J is TRBJ1-1 and V is TRBV28; possibly TRBD1 for D (6 bases). CDR3 size: 17 residues. Between the trimmed V and J ends, which lost 4 bases and 6 bases, there was a span of 24 bases. The germline V gene encodes CDR1 MDHEN and CDR2 SYDVKM. The CDR3, as DNA: TGTGCCAGCAGTTCTGAGGACAGTATATCCGGAAGGCCTGAAGCTTTCTTT. Translated: CASSSEDSISGRPEAFF.

This clone was counted a single time. The gene calls are TRBV9 and TRBJ1-3, with 8 nucleotides matching TRBD1. The CDR3 loop spans 17 amino acids. The V and J ends lost 0 bases and 3 bases, in that order; junction bases with no gene match: 8. Germline loops: CDR1 SGDLS, CDR2 YYNGEE. CDR3 coding DNA: TGTGCCAGCAGCGTAGGAGGGGGACAGGCAGTTGGAAACACCATATATTTT. It encodes CASSVGGGQAVGNTIYF. The variable domain in full, completed from reference TRBV9 and TRBJ1-3, reads DSGVTQTPKHLITATGQRVTLRCSPRSGDLSVYWYQQSLDQGLQFLIQYYNGEERAKGNILERFSAQQFPDLHSELNLSSLELGDSALYFCASSVGGGQAVGNTIYFGEGSWLTVV.

This clone came up once. The chain joins TRBV11-2 to TRBJ2-3, with a tentative D call TRBD1 (5 bases). V gave up 3 bases and J gave up 4 bases, with 14 bases separating them. This CDR3 is 15 amino acids long. Germline-derived CDR1 and CDR2 are SGHAT and FQNNGV. The CDR3: CASSFLPGKSDTQYF. The CDR3 coding sequence is TGTGCCAGCAGCTTTCTTCCAGGGAAATCAGATACGCAGTATTTT.

The chain couples TRBV12-5 to TRBJ1-3, with 9 bases that match TRBD1. J lost 8 bases, V lost 4 bases, and 9 bases had no gene match. Germline lookup yields CDR1 LGHNT and CDR2 FRNRAP. The CDR3 spans 15 residues. CDR3 residues: CASGWTGAHGDTIYF. CDR3 in DNA: TGTGCTAGTGGTTGGACAGGGGCTCACGGAGACACCATATATTTT.

The J gene is TRBJ1-4, the V gene TRBV28; 10 nucleotides align to TRBD1. This CDR3 spans 14 amino acids. J lost 6 bases, V lost 5 bases, and 3 bases had no gene match. Germline V gene lookup returns CDR1 MDHEN and CDR2 SYDVKM. CDR3 amino acids: CASSPGTGDEKLFF. CDR3 DNA sequence: TGTGCCAGCAGTCCAGGGACAGGGGATGAAAAACTGTTTTTT.

In DNA form, the CDR3 reads TGTGCCATCAGTGAGGGTGAACTAGCGGGGGGGCCGGGCACCGGGGAGCTGTTTTTT. Its translation is CAISEGELAGGPGTGELFF. The V call is TRBV10-3, the J call TRBJ2-2, with 13 bases fitting TRBD2. Germline V gene lookup returns CDR1 ENHRY and CDR2 SYGVKD. CDR3 length: 19 amino acids. The V and J ends lost 2 bases and 4 bases, in that order; junction bases with no gene match: 10.

The chain recombines TRBV27 with TRBJ2-5, with 7 bases lining up with TRBD2. CDR1 and CDR2 (germline): MNHEY, SMNVEV (reference sequence). CDR3 length equals 18 residues. J lost 2 bases, V lost 2 bases, and 14 bases had no gene match. The CDR3 region is CASSLTIDLRGSQETQYF. The CDR3 DNA reads TGTGCCAGCAGTTTAACAATTGATTTGCGGGGGAGTCAAGAGACCCAGTACTTC.

V and J are TRBV6-1 and TRBJ2-3, with D uncertain. Trimming removed 0 bases at V and 0 bases at J, with 13 bases between. The CDR3 is 17 residues long. CDR1 and CDR2 (germline): MNHNS, SASEGT. The CDR3 region has the DNA TGTGCCAGCAGTGAAGCGCTGCGGTTGTCTAGCACAGATACGCAGTATTTT. It is translated as CASSEALRLSSTDTQYF.

V is TRBV2 and J is TRBJ1-2; D is perhaps TRBD1 (6 bases). CDR3 length equals 14 residues. Germline assignment: CDR1 SNHLY and CDR2 FYNNEI. Trimming took off 3 bases at V and 4 bases at J, with 12 bases between the two ends. CDR3 sequence (DNA): TGTGCCAGCAGTGAGACAGGCGGGAGCTATGGCTACACCTTC. It yields the protein CASSETGGSYGYTF.

The V gene is TRBV19, the J gene TRBJ2-3, with 14 bases identical to TRBD2. The CDR3 covers 17 residues. Trimming took 5 bases from V and 5 from J; bases not matched to a gene: 9. Germline CDR1 reads LNHDA; CDR2 reads SQIVND (reference sequence). The CDR3 spells CASSRLAGGPSGDTQYF. DNA for the CDR3: TGTGCCAGTAGTCGACTAGCGGGGGGGCCGAGTGGAGATACGCAGTATTTT.

V is TRBV9 and J is TRBJ2-1, with 10 bases lining up with TRBD1. The CDR3 contains 15 residues. V lost 2 bases and J lost 8; bases outside the gene matches: 7. In germline, CDR1 is SGDLS, CDR2 YYNGEE. CDR3 coding DNA: TGTGCCAGCAGCGTTGACAGGGGGCGCTGGGATGAGCAGTTCTTC. This translates into CASSVDRGRWDEQFF.

The chain carries TRBV30 and TRBJ1-1; no firm D call. Trimming took 4 bases from V and 0 from J, leaving 12 bases between them. This CDR3 comprises 14 residues. CDR1 and CDR2 (germline): GTSNPN, SVGIG (reference sequence). CDR3 sequence (DNA): TGTGCCTGGACCTGGGCCTCCCTGAACACTGAAGCTTTCTTT. It encodes CAWTWASLNTEAFF.

The rearrangement links TRBV10-3 to TRBJ1-1; 7 bases fit TRBD1. V gave up 5 bases and J gave up 4 bases; unmatched junction bases: 10. The CDR3 covers 15 residues. CDR1 ENHRY and CDR2 SYGVKD come from the germline V gene. CDR3 bases: TGTGCCATCAGTCCCATTAATACAGGGGCCACTGAAGCTTTCTTT. Encoded protein: CAISPINTGATEAFF.

This clone was seen only once. This sequence joins TRBV11-1 and TRBJ2-7; 13 positions match TRBD2. Germline V gene data show CDR1 as SGHAT and CDR2 as FQDESV (reference sequence). V dropped 6 bases and J dropped 3; count of bases not matched to a gene: 5. This CDR3 contains 15 residues. The CDR3 nucleotides read TGTGCCAGCAGTCAGACTAGCGGGGGGAGCTACGAGCAGTACTTC. This translates into CASSQTSGGSYEQYF. The variable domain in full, completed from reference TRBV11-1 and TRBJ2-7, reads EAEVAQSPRYKITEKSQAVAFWCDPISGHATLYWYRQILGQGPELLVQFQDESVVDDSQLPKDRFSAERLKGVDSTLKIQPAELGDSAMYLCASSQTSGGSYEQYFGPGTRLTVT.

This clone was found once. The chain employs TRBV19 and TRBJ1-1; D not certain. Per the germline V gene, CDR1 is LNHDA and CDR2 is SQIVND (reference sequence). This CDR3 comprises 15 residues. Trimming pared 3 bases from V and 0 bases from J, leaving 11 bases between. CDR3 region: CASSITTTMNTEAFF. DNA of the CDR3: TGTGCCAGTAGTATCACGACAACCATGAACACTGAAGCTTTCTTT. Together with reference TRBV19 and TRBJ1-1, the CDR3 gives the full variable domain: DGGITQSPKYLFRKEGQNVTLSCEQNLNHDAMYWYRQDPGQGLRLIYYSQIVNDFQKGDIAEGYSVSREKKESFPLTVTSAQKNPTAFYLCASSITTTMNTEAFFGQGTRLTVV.

This clone was counted a single time. The rearrangement joins TRBV11-3 to TRBJ1-1; weak D call: TRBD1 (6 bases). This CDR3 has 14 residues. CDR1 is SGHNT, CDR2 YENEEA, per germline. Trimming cost V 3 bases and J 4 bases, with 12 bases left between them. CDR3 in amino acids: CASSLPRGSTEAFF. CDR3 DNA sequence: TGTGCCAGCAGCTTGCCAAGGGGGAGCACTGAAGCTTTCTTT.

This clone has more than one count but fewer than ten. This chain links TRBV5-1 with TRBJ1-2; possibly TRBD1 for D (5 bases). The CDR3 covers 14 residues. Per the germline V gene, CDR1 is SGHRS and CDR2 is YFSETQ. V was clipped by 0 bases and J by 6 bases, with 12 bases between them. CDR3 coding DNA: TGCGCCAGCAGCTTGGTAGCGGGGGGAGATGGCTACACCTTC. Protein: CASSLVAGGDGYTF.

The chain uses TRBV9 and TRBJ2-1; D not certain. This CDR3 has 14 residues. With 2 bases removed from V and 5 bases from J, the gap between germline ends came to 11 bases. Germline lookup yields CDR1 SGDLS and CDR2 YYNGEE. The DNA for the CDR3 is TGTGCCAGCAGCGTTGGTCAGGCCAACAATGAGCAGTTCTTC. Encoded protein: CASSVGQANNEQFF.

This clone was observed a handful of times. The J gene is TRBJ2-7, the V gene TRBV5-1; D might be TRBD1 (6 bases). The CDR3 spans 13 residues. V lost 0 bases, J lost 2 bases, and 6 bases lay in between. Germline-derived CDR1 and CDR2 are SGHRS and YFSETQ. This chain's CDR3 is CASSLGGPYEQYF. CDR3 nucleotides: TGCGCCAGCAGCTTGGGGGGGCCCTACGAGCAGTACTTC.

V usage is TRBV9 and J usage is TRBJ2-7; 7 bases align to TRBD1. The CDR3 contains 14 residues. The germline gives CDR1 SGDLS, CDR2 YYNGEE. The V gene end was trimmed by 3 bases and the J gene end by 2 bases; junction bases not matched to a gene: 5. CDR3 sequence (DNA): TGTGCCAGCAGCGCCGGACAGGCGACCTACGAGCAGTACTTC. It encodes CASSAGQATYEQYF.

This rearrangement joins TRBV2 to TRBJ1-5, with unresolved D. The CDR3 runs to 18 residues. The V end was cut by 7 bases, the J end by 3 bases, with 25 bases between. CDR1 is SNHLY, CDR2 FYNNEI, per germline. CDR3 protein: CASTDPRGRTGSNQPQHF. CDR3 bases: TGTGCCAGCACCGACCCCCGGGGTAGGACGGGGTCCAATCAGCCCCAGCATTTT. Combining the CDR3 with reference TRBV2 and TRBJ1-5 gives the whole variable domain EPEVTQTPSHQVTQMGQEVILRCVPISNHLYFYWYRQILGQKVEFLVSFYNNEISEKSEIFDDQFSVERPDGSNFTLKIRSTKLEDSAMYFCASTDPRGRTGSNQPQHFGDGTRLSIL.